What follows describes a single T cell receptor beta chain. The source material, RNA transcripts, was used to amplify TCR beta CDR3 regions. The HTBI set primed first-round TCR CDR3 RT-PCR. Each CDR3 protein is one row after TCRdb ran MiXCR on the multiplex PCR reads. The sample gives 500,000 to 800,000 distinct CDR3 sequences, about 14% of which show up once; around an eighth is in the top ten. This sample is part of a study of T cells in Graves' hyperthyroidism and ophthalmopathy. CDR1 SQVTM and CDR2 ANQGSEA come from the germline V gene. V lost 6 bases to trimming and J lost 2 bases, with 16 bases between them. The length of the CDR3 is 14 residues. Patients with ophthalmopathy all had a Clinical Activity Score of at least 3, a NOSPECS grade of at least 4 and duration under 3 months. Fresh 10 ml peripheral blood yielded PBMCs.

Sequencing was done on a sample of blood. The J gene is TRBJ2-5, the V gene TRBV29-1; D is ambiguous. This clonotype was obtained from a woman in her 50s with Graves' ophthalmopathy. The CDR3 DNA reads TGCAGCGTGCCGGAGTTGGACGATCAAGAGACCCAGTACTTC. As protein: CSVPELDDQETQYF. The full variable domain, in which reference TRBV29-1 and TRBJ2-5 provide the parts outside the CDR3, is SAVISQKPSRDICQRGTSLTIQCQVDSQVTMMFWYRQQPGQSLTLIATANQGSEATYESGFVIDKFPISRPNLTFSTLTVSNMSPEDSSIYLCSVPELDDQETQYFGPGTRLLVL.